This T cell receptor beta chain was sequenced during a study of Graves' ophthalmopathy and Graves' hyperthyroidism. The study amplified TCR beta CDR3 regions using RNA transcripts. The first round was an RT-PCR with HTBI primers, and the second round was a multiplex PCR. Each CDR3 protein is one row after TCRdb ran MiXCR on the multiplex PCR reads. Found here are 200,000 to 250,000 distinct CDR3 sequences, about 47% of them singletons; the top ten hold around half. Germline-derived CDR1 and CDR2 are DFQATT and SNEGSKA (reference sequence). The CDR3 is 14 amino acids. The V gene lost 7 bases and the J gene lost 7 bases, with 20 bases spanning the gap.

Sequenced sample: peripheral blood. The gene calls are TRBV20-1 and TRBJ1-5; possible D gene TRBD1, 5 bases. The sequence was obtained from an adult man with Graves' ophthalmopathy. The CDR3 loop reads CSVTAGRGGQPQHF. CDR3 nucleotides: TGCAGTGTGACGGCGGGGCGGGGTGGCCAGCCCCAGCATTTT.